This is a list of T cell receptor beta chains from one sample in a study of blood T cell repertoires in COVID-19. Produced via immunoSEQ multiplex PCR; TCRdb's table is partial and in-frame only. The sample lists about 120,000 clones; roughly 89% were seen once. The specimen sequenced was PBMCs or T cells enriched from blood (not recorded which). These receptors were obtained from a woman younger than 45 who had recovered from COVID-19. CDR3s include the opening cysteine and the closing phenylalanine or tryptophan. Fields, in order: V gene, CDR3 protein.

V gene: TRBV11-3; CDR3 protein: CASSLGASASEAFF
V gene: TRBV21-1; CDR3 protein: CASSKLLRGGLYEQYF
V gene: TRBV4-1; CDR3 protein: CASSQVGQIYGYTF
V gene: TRBV30; CDR3 protein: CAWSPQGRSGNTIYF
V gene: TRBV4-2; CDR3 protein: CASNDLAGSEETQYF
V gene: TRBV7-2; CDR3 protein: CASSLAAGLAGRNEQFF
V gene: TRBV4-1; CDR3 protein: CASSLDRVNQPQHF
V gene: TRBV4-1; CDR3 protein: CASSHVGRARQNIQYF
V gene: TRBV7-6; CDR3 protein: CASSLAVGASQLSELFF
V gene: TRBV5-1; CDR3 protein: CASSLVRDTYEQYF
V gene: TRBV19; CDR3 protein: CASTGTASNQPQHF
V gene: TRBV19; CDR3 protein: CASRPGQENGYTF
V gene: TRBV2; CDR3 protein: CASRRQGPNTGELFF
V gene: TRBV6-1; CDR3 protein: CASSEVQGYQPQHF
V gene: TRBV11-2; CDR3 protein: CASSFPSGGGRAGSEQFF
V gene: TRBV4-3; CDR3 protein: CASSQVLAGVRGREQYF
V gene: TRBV6-1; CDR3 protein: CASSEYELEVYEQYF
V gene: TRBV5-1; CDR3 protein: CASSLGLLSTHGYTF
V gene: TRBV29-1; CDR3 protein: CSVGQGGSTGELFF
V gene: TRBV24-1; CDR3 protein: CATKAGSGANVLTF
V gene: TRBV28; CDR3 protein: CASSLVAGLNTEAFF
V gene: TRBV19; CDR3 protein: CASSYRGRYGYTF
V gene: TRBV13; CDR3 protein: CASSIDRGNSEAFF
V gene: TRBV4-1; CDR3 protein: CASSPGQARGFNYGYTF
V gene: TRBV10-3; CDR3 protein: CAISDLGGRSPYNEQFF
V gene: TRBV15; CDR3 protein: CATSRDRTQETQYF
V gene: TRBV5-1; CDR3 protein: CASSLVGLAGGTSTDTQYF